The entry below describes one TCR beta chain. There is no known antigen for this receptor. No clone much larger than this one lies a single base away; base qualities are absent. The data stem from a study of blood T cell repertoires in COVID-19 (dated by TCRdb to the early 2020s). With respect to the entire study: Samples from collaborators originated in the United States, Italy and Spain and spanned both the acute and convalescent phases of COVID-19. The prospective study material was composed of cDNA or gDNA derived from T cells, B-cell-depleted T cells, or PBMCs. The dataset comprised deeply sampled blood TCRbeta repertoires from subjects exposed to, actively infected with, or recovered from COVID-19. The repertoires were released in a freely available public database intended as a resource for research on the immune response to SARS-CoV-2. The samples were drawn from the first 160 participants of the ongoing ImmuneRACE study and from 1,254 subjects provided by 6 global collaborators. Nearly every sample came with metadata listing a de-identified subject ID, COVID-19 status, age in years and sex. Where HLA class I and class II types were available, the types were taken from metadata supplied by the sample provider, not from assay-based typing. Overall study outcomes, separate from this receptor: The amount of clinical and demographic metadata varied by source and participant and was provided uncurated.

The immunoSEQ Assay, a bias-controlled multiplex PCR, was used to amplify TCRbeta CDR3 regions from genomic DNA. Per the source publication's procedure: Within the assay, amplification of reference gene primers was used to estimate how many nucleated cells each sample contained. To quantify the absolute abundance of each unique TCRbeta CDR3 rearrangement, sequence reads were collapsed and filtered. For each sample, productive Simpson clonality was calculated as the square root of Simpson's diversity index over productive rearrangements. Held by TCRdb, this immuneACCESS table contains in-frame sequences only and omits some clones. Under half of the omission traces to an unresolved V gene where checked; the cause of the rest is unknown. From that table come the V and J calls and clone size; the DNA was used to work out D and trimming. Counted in this sample were fewer than 250,000 clones; roughly 80% of them appeared once. Roughly an eighth of the sample is in the top ten clones.

Each collaborating institution followed its own protocols to collect whole blood in K2EDTA tubes. For TCRbeta analysis, collaborator samples were shipped as frozen whole blood, as isolated PBMCs, or as DNA extracted from either sample type. Unmatched junction bases come to 5, with V trimmed by 9 bases and J by 3 bases. Via the germline V gene (reference sequence), CDR1 is LNHDA and CDR2 SQIVND. Taken from cysteine to phenylalanine, the CDR3 has 13 residues. Kept here is only the CDR3 DNA, which spans 39 bases and is read in frame from base 1. This sequence uses TRBV19 and TRBJ1-5; 7 junctional bases match TRBD1. Sequenced input: peripheral blood. The sequence derives from a woman aged 45-65 years with acute or convalescent COVID-19. The DNA sequence follows: TGTGCCAGCGCTACAGGGGTCAATCAGCCCCAGCATTTT. It translates as CASATGVNQPQHF. The full variable domain, completed from the reference TRBV19 and TRBJ1-5 proteins outside the CDR3, reads DGGITQSPKYLFRKEGQNVTLSCEQNLNHDAMYWYRQDPGQGLRLIYYSQIVNDFQKGDIAEGYSVSREKKESFPLTVTSAQKNPTAFYLCASATGVNQPQHFGDGTRLSIL.